This T cell receptor (beta chain) was sequenced for a study of Tregs in tolerant kidney transplant recipients. Broader study findings: Findings come from small patient numbers and require larger validation. Biological reproducibility was not directly addressed, but technical replication error appeared minimal.

A note on this clone: Its antigen is undetermined.

Here immunoSEQ multiplex PCR was the method, and the copy in TCRdb shows in-frame clones only, minus some. The sample lists about 240,000 clones, approximately 84% occurring once. The CDR3 runs to 14 residues. CDR1 is KGHSH, CDR2 LQKENI, per germline. V gave up 6 bases and J gave up 0 bases, with 11 bases separating them. The sequencing sample was made of CD4+ T cells from blood. The gene calls are TRBV18 and TRBJ1-1; the D gene is possibly TRBD1 (5 bases). The TCR originated in a human donor in good health. CDR3 bases: TGTGCCAGCTCGGGGGACCGAGTGAACACTGAAGCTTTCTTT. Amino acids: CASSGDRVNTEAFF.